The 30 T cell receptor beta chains below come from one sample, sequenced in a study of radiation and T cells in renal cell carcinoma. The time point was: baseline pretreatment blood. As to treatment: 15 Gy SBRT to primary tumor, nephrectomy 4 weeks later. Repertoires were generated with immunoSEQ multiplex PCR, while TCRdb's copy carries only in-frame clones and drops some. In the table there are roughly 150,000 clones, 88% of which are singletons. The material sequenced was blood, taken from a patient whose treatment included radiotherapy and nephrectomy. The receptor source for this set is a woman in her seventies with renal cell carcinoma.

The rearrangement joins TRBV15 to TRBJ2-7, with unresolved D. Trimming left V 7 bases short and J 0 bases short, with 16 bases between. CDR1 and CDR2 from the germline V gene are LNHNV and YYDKDF (reference sequence). This CDR3 comprises 15 residues. The CDR3 nucleotides are TGTGCCACCACCAAGACCGTTGACCCCTCCTACGAGCAGTACTTC. It codes for CATTKTVDPSYEQYF.

The chain has TRBV4-1 and TRBJ2-7; 8 bases map to TRBD1. Germline V gene sequence: CDR1 MGHRA, CDR2 YSYEKL. Trimming at V came to 3 bases and at J to 4 bases, leaving 5 bases not matched to a gene. The CDR3 runs 14 residues. The CDR3: CASSQGQVLYEQYF. The CDR3 DNA follows: TGCGCCAGCAGCCAGGGACAGGTTCTATACGAGCAGTACTTC.

The chain is built from TRBV2 and TRBJ1-2; TRBD1 is a possible D gene (6 bases). V lost 2 bases, J lost 7 bases, and 11 bases lay in between. The CDR3 totals 13 residues. From germline, CDR1 is SNHLY and CDR2 FYNNEI. The CDR3 sequence: CASSESGAIGYTF. For the CDR3, the DNA is TGTGCCAGCAGTGAATCGGGGGCGATTGGCTACACCTTC.

The chain recombines TRBV25-1 with TRBJ1-6; D is ambiguous. V dropped 4 bases and J dropped 10 bases, with 17 bases sitting between them. Per germline, CDR1 MGHDK and CDR2 SYGVNS. This CDR3 region has 15 residues. CDR3 bases: TGTGCCAGCAGTGCCCCGGTGGGTGCGGACTCACCCCTCCACTTT. Translated: CASSAPVGADSPLHF.

The rearrangement links TRBV9 to TRBJ1-6, with D tentatively TRBD1 (5 bases). CDR3 size: 15 residues. V lost 3 bases and J lost 7, with 14 bases in between. Looked up from germline, CDR1 is SGDLS and CDR2 is YYNGEE. The CDR3 reads CASSERGGGNSPLHF. The DNA of the CDR3 is TGTGCCAGCAGCGAGCGGGGCGGTGGGAATTCACCCCTCCACTTT. The whole variable domain, filled in from reference TRBV9 and TRBJ1-6, reads DSGVTQTPKHLITATGQRVTLRCSPRSGDLSVYWYQQSLDQGLQFLIQYYNGEERAKGNILERFSAQQFPDLHSELNLSSLELGDSALYFCASSERGGGNSPLHFGNGTRLTVT.

The sample holds one count of this clone. J is TRBJ1-3 and V is TRBV6-6; D not resolved. Germline V CDR1 and CDR2: MNHNY, SVGAGI (reference sequence). V dropped 2 bases and J dropped 3 bases, with 2 bases sitting between them. The CDR3 is 12 residues long. The CDR3 loop is CASSYIGNTIYF. For the CDR3, the DNA is TGTGCCAGCAGTTACATTGGAAACACCATATATTTT.

The chain links TRBV28 to TRBJ2-1; D is uncertain. The CDR3 has 15 residues. V was clipped by 2 bases and J by 0 bases, with 8 bases between them. Per the germline V gene, CDR1 is MDHEN and CDR2 is SYDVKM. The CDR3 here is CASSLAAISYNEQFF. The CDR3, as DNA: TGTGCCAGCAGTTTAGCGGCAATCTCCTACAATGAGCAGTTCTTC.

This clone showed up just once. The chain combines TRBV7-3 with TRBJ2-7; 8 bases are a match to TRBD2. The V gene end was trimmed by 4 bases and the J gene end by 3 bases; junction bases not matched to a gene: 8. The V gene's germline CDR1 is SGHTA and CDR2 FQGTGA. The CDR3 contains 15 residues. The DNA for the CDR3 is TGTGCCAGCAGCTCCTCAGCGGGGGAGTTCTACGAGCAGTACTTC. This codes for CASSSSAGEFYEQYF.

This rearrangement joins TRBV6-5 to TRBJ1-4, with 8 bases lining up with TRBD1. The CDR3 runs to 15 residues. The ends lost 5 bases at V and 6 bases at J; junction bases unmatched: 8. CDR1 MNHEY and CDR2 SVGAGI come from the germline V gene. CDR3 DNA: TGTGCCAGCAGTCAAGGCGGGACAGGATATGAAAAACTGTTTTTT. It encodes CASSQGGTGYEKLFF.

This clone was seen only once. The chain couples TRBV6-6 to TRBJ1-3; 8 bases are shared with TRBD1. This CDR3 has 16 residues. V shed 7 bases, J shed 2 bases, and the junction held 10 bases outside the gene matches. Germline CDR1 and CDR2: MNHNY and SVGAGI (reference sequence). Written as DNA, the CDR3 is TGTGCCAGCACCCCCCGGACAGGGCCTCCTGGAAACACCATATATTTT. It is translated as CASTPRTGPPGNTIYF.

The chain is built from TRBV10-3 and TRBJ1-1; D uncertain. Trimming shortened V by 6 bases and J by 4 bases, and 9 bases separated the two germline ends. CDR3 size: 12 residues. From germline, CDR1 is ENHRY and CDR2 SYGVKD. CDR3: CAIRREGTEAFF. CDR3 DNA: TGTGCCATCAGAAGGGAGGGCACTGAAGCTTTCTTT.

The chain links TRBV7-9 to TRBJ1-2; D unclear. This CDR3 contains 14 residues. Germline loops: CDR1 SEHNR, CDR2 FQNEAQ (reference sequence). Trimming removed 2 bases from V and 0 bases from J, with 7 bases in between. DNA of the CDR3: TGTGCCAGCAGCTTATTAATAGCTAACTATGGCTACACCTTC. Translation gives CASSLLIANYGYTF.

The chain combines TRBV28 with TRBJ1-4; 8 positions match TRBD1. CDR3 size: 14 residues. Losses at the gene ends were 6 bases for V and 4 bases for J; bases not matched to a gene: 4. Germline V gene lookup returns CDR1 MDHEN and CDR2 SYDVKM. The CDR3 region is CASRTGGSNEKLFF. For the CDR3, the DNA is TGTGCCAGCAGAACAGGGGGAAGTAATGAAAAACTGTTTTTT.

This chain uses TRBV7-7 with TRBJ2-2; 7 bases line up with TRBD1. This CDR3 region has 13 residues. Germline CDR1 SSHAT, CDR2 FNYEAQ (reference sequence). The CDR3 DNA sequence: TGTGCAACATCAGACAGGGACACCGGGGAGCTGTTTTTT. It encodes CATSDRDTGELFF.

The chain has TRBV7-2 and TRBJ2-2; no definite D call. The V gene's germline CDR1 is SGHTA and CDR2 FQGNSA. The CDR3 loop spans 15 amino acids. Trimming cost V 1 base and J 5 bases, with 11 bases left between them. The CDR3 nucleotides read TGTGCCAGCAGCTTAGATCTGGGCTTGACCGGGGAGCTGTTTTTT. Amino acid sequence: CASSLDLGLTGELFF.

This chain links TRBV1 with TRBJ1-4; TRBD1 is the table's D call, not checked against the DNA. TRBV1 corresponds to a pseudogene. The CDR3 covers 15 residues. This CDR3 is CTSSHRTGGIRKLFF. The DNA of the CDR3 is TGCACCAGCAGCCACCGGACAGGGGGAATTAGAAAACTGTTTTTT.

The chain joins TRBV5-1 to TRBJ1-6, with a tentative D call TRBD1 (5 bases). The CDR3 loop spans 15 amino acids. Trimming left V 4 bases short and J 10 bases short, with 18 bases between. Per the germline V gene, CDR1 is SGHRS and CDR2 is YFSETQ. Here the CDR3 reads CASSTHGGRESPLHF. The CDR3 DNA sequence: TGCGCCAGCAGCACCCACGGGGGAAGGGAATCACCCCTCCACTTT.

This chain joins TRBV7-2 and TRBJ2-7; 14 nucleotides line up with TRBD2. This CDR3 has 16 residues. V dropped 6 bases and J dropped 5; count of bases not matched to a gene: 9. CDR1 is SGHTA and CDR2 is FQGNSA in the germline V gene. The CDR3 loop is CASRSTSGGAPNEQYF. The CDR3 bases are TGTGCCAGCAGGTCGACTAGCGGGGGGGCGCCCAACGAGCAGTACTTC.

The chain uses TRBV27 and TRBJ2-2; D call uncertain. Trimming stripped 4 bases from V and 7 bases from J, with 10 bases between. The CDR3 consists of 13 residues. The germline CDR1 and CDR2 sequences are MNHEY and SMNVEV (reference sequence). CDR3 nucleotide sequence: TGTGCCAGCAGTTACTCCACAATCGGGGAGCTGTTTTTT. This translates into CASSYSTIGELFF.

The V and J genes are TRBV19 and TRBJ2-7, with a possible D match to TRBD2 (8 bases). The CDR3 is made up of 14 amino acids. Trimming removed 3 bases at V and 2 bases at J, with 11 bases between. CDR1 is LNHDA, CDR2 SQIVND, per germline (reference sequence). The CDR3 loop reads CASSIGRGPYEQYF. The DNA for the CDR3 is TGTGCCAGTAGTATCGGGAGGGGGCCCTACGAGCAGTACTTC.

The V call is TRBV30, the J call TRBJ2-1, with D tentatively TRBD2 (7 bases). Germline assignment: CDR1 GTSNPN and CDR2 SVGIG (reference sequence). This CDR3 is 16 amino acids long. Trimming stripped 7 bases from V and 3 bases from J, with 22 bases between. CDR3 nucleotide sequence: TGTGCCTTCAGAAACAGGGAGGGGGGCCGCTACAATGAGCAGTTCTTC. It translates to CAFRNREGGRYNEQFF.

V is TRBV19 and J is TRBJ1-2, with 10 bases identical to TRBD1. The V gene end was trimmed by 6 bases and the J gene end by 4 bases; junction bases not matched to a gene: 5. The CDR3 has 14 residues. Germline V gene lookup returns CDR1 LNHDA and CDR2 SQIVND (reference sequence). CDR3 sequence (DNA): TGTGCCAGTAGGAGACAGGGGGCAGTCTATGGCTACACCTTC. Translating it yields CASRRQGAVYGYTF.

The V gene is TRBV5-1, the J gene TRBJ1-1; TRBD1 aligns across 9 bases. From germline, CDR1 is SGHRS and CDR2 YFSETQ. This CDR3 is 17 amino acids long. The J segment lost 0 bases and the V segment lost 0 bases, leaving 6 bases of the junction unmatched. The CDR3 DNA reads TGCGCCAGCAGCTTGGGGGACAGGGACTACATGAACACTGAAGCTTTCTTT. Amino acid sequence: CASSLGDRDYMNTEAFF.

The chain combines TRBV9 with TRBJ2-1; 10 bases line up with TRBD2. Germline V gives CDR1 SGDLS, CDR2 YYNGEE. The CDR3 length is 17 residues. V shed 4 bases, J shed 0 bases, and the junction held 7 bases outside the gene matches. CDR3 nucleotides: TGTGCCAGCAGCTCATCGTTAGCGGGGGGCTCCTACAATGAGCAGTTCTTC. This translates into CASSSSLAGGSYNEQFF.

The chain's CDR3 is CASSLAAGSGNTIYF. The CDR3 DNA reads as TGTGCCAGCAGTTTAGCGGCAGGGTCTGGAAACACCATATATTTT. The chain is built from TRBV27 and TRBJ1-3; a possible D gene is TRBD1 (5 bases). This CDR3 has 15 amino acids. Between the trimmed V and J ends, which lost 2 bases and 1 base, there was a span of 9 bases. Germline V gene lookup returns CDR1 MNHEY and CDR2 SMNVEV (reference sequence).

The chain employs TRBV7-2 and TRBJ1-1; D gene ambiguous. The CDR3 covers 14 residues. Germline CDR1 is SGHTA and CDR2 is FQGNSA. V gave up 0 bases and J gave up 2 bases, with 7 bases separating them. For the CDR3, the DNA is TGTGCCAGCAGCTTAGCGCGCAGAAACACTGAAGCTTTCTTT. Residues: CASSLARRNTEAFF.

The rearrangement uses TRBV29-1 and TRBJ2-3, with a possible D match to TRBD2 (5 bases). The CDR3 extends over 13 amino acids. Trimming pared 1 base from V and 1 base from J, leaving 6 bases between. CDR1 SQVTM and CDR2 ANQGSEA come from the germline V gene. CDR3 region: CSVEVARTDTQYF. In DNA form, the CDR3 reads TGCAGCGTTGAAGTAGCGCGCACAGATACGCAGTATTTT.

This clone was seen only once. The V and J genes are TRBV6-5 and TRBJ1-3; maybe TRBD1 (5 bases). The V end lost 2 bases, the J end lost 4 bases, and 9 bases lay between the germline ends. The CDR3 consists of 14 residues. CDR1 is MNHEY and CDR2 is SVGAGI in the germline V gene. As DNA, the CDR3 is TGTGCCAGCAGTTACAGGGACGGGGGAAACACCATATATTTT. Translating it yields CASSYRDGGNTIYF.

This chain joins TRBV6-6 and TRBJ2-3, with D unclear. This CDR3 region has 10 residues. The germline V and J ends were trimmed by 8 bases and 4 bases, with 4 bases remaining between them. Germline CDR1 reads MNHNY; CDR2 reads SVGAGI (reference sequence). In nucleotides, the CDR3 is TGTGCCAGCCGGGCAGATACGCAGTATTTT. This gives the protein CASRADTQYF.

The chain uses TRBV20-1 and TRBJ1-2; 7 bases agree with TRBD1. The CDR3 contains 11 residues. CDR1 DFQATT and CDR2 SNEGSKA come from the germline V gene (reference sequence). Trimming at V came to 7 bases and at J to 4 bases, leaving 3 bases not matched to a gene. The CDR3 loop reads CSVRDSYGYTF. The CDR3 coding sequence is TGCAGTGTTAGGGACAGCTATGGCTACACCTTC.